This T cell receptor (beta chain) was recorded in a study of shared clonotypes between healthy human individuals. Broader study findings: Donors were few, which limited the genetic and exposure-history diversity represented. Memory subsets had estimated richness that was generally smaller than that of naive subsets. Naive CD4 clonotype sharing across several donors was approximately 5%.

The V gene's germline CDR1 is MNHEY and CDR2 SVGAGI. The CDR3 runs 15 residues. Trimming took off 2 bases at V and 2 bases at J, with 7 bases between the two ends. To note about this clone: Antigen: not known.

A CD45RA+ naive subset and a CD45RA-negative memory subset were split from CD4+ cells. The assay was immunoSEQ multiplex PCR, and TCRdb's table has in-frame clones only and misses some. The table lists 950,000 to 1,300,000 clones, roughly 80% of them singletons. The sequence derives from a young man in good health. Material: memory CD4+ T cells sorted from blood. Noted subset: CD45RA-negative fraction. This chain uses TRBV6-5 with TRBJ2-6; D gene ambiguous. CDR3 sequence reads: CASSYKGAGANVLTF. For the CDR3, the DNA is TGTGCCAGCAGTTACAAGGGTGCTGGGGCCAACGTCCTGACTTTC.